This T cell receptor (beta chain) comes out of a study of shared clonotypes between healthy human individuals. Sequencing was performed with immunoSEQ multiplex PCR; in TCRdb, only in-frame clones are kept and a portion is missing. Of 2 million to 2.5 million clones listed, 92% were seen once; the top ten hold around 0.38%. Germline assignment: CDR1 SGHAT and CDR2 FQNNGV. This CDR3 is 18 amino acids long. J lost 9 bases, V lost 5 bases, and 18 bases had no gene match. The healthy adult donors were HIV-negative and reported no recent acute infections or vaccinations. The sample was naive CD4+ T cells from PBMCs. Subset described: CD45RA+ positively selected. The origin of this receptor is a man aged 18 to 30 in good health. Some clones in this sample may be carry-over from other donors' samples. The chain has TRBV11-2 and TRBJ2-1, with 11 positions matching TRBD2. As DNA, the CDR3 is TGTGCCAGCAGCACGCCTCGTACGGGTAGCGGGAGGGCCGGTGAGCAGTTCTTC. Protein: CASSTPRTGSGRAGEQFF. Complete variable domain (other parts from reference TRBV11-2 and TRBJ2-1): EAGVAQSPRYKIIEKRQSVAFWCNPISGHATLYWYQQILGQGPKLLIQFQNNGVVDDSQLPKDRFSAERLKGVDSTLKIQPAKLEDSAVYLCASSTPRTGSGRAGEQFFGPGTRLTVL.